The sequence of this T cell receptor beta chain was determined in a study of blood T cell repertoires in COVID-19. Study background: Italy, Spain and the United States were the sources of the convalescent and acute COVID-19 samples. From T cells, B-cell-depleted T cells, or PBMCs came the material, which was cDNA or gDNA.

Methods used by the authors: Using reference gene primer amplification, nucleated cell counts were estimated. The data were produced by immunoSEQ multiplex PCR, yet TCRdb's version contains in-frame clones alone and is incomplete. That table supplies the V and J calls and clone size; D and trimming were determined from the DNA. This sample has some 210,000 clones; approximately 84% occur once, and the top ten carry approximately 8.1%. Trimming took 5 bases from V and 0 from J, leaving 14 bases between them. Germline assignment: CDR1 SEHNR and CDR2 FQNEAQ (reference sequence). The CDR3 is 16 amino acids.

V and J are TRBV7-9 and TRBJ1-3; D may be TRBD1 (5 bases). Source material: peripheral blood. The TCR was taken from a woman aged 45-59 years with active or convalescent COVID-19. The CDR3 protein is CASSLYRPLSGNTIYF. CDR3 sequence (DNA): TGTGCCAGCAGCCTCTACAGGCCTCTCTCTGGAAACACCATATATTTT.